A single sample gave rise to the 22 T cell receptor beta chains below, sequenced in a study of cytomegalovirus exposure and HLA in healthy donors. Primers for the PCR totalled 60 Vbeta and 13 Jbeta. Some clones are missing from TCRdb's copy, which holds only in-frame ones; the method was immunoSEQ multiplex PCR. This sample's clone table lists some 140,000 clones. The sequenced material came from PBMCs. These receptors were obtained from a woman aged 40 to 50 in good health and CMV-seronegative.

The rearrangement links TRBV4-1 to TRBJ2-5; 8 bases map to TRBD2. This CDR3 has 13 residues. J gave up 3 bases and V 6 bases, and 3 bases lay outside the gene matches. Per the germline V gene, CDR1 is MGHRA and CDR2 is YSYEKL. The CDR3 protein is CASRPAGEETQYF. The CDR3 DNA reads TGCGCCAGCAGGCCAGCGGGGGAAGAGACCCAGTACTTC.

The J gene is TRBJ2-5, the V gene TRBV7-9, with a tentative D call TRBD2 (6 bases). Germline V gene lookup returns CDR1 SEHNR and CDR2 FQNEAQ (reference sequence). CDR3 length equals 14 residues. The V end lost 5 bases, the J end lost 5 bases, and 15 bases lay between the germline ends. CDR3 region: CASSPRRGWETQYF. The CDR3 region has the DNA TGTGCCAGCAGCCCAAGACGGGGGTGGGAGACCCAGTACTTC.

The chain couples TRBV6-1 to TRBJ2-7; 13 bases line up with TRBD2. Germline V gene lookup returns CDR1 MNHNS and CDR2 SASEGT. Unmatched junction bases numbered 2, after V lost 6 bases and J lost 3 bases. CDR3 length: 14 amino acids. CDR3 DNA sequence: TGTGCCAGCAGGAGGACTAGCGGGGGCTACGAGCAGTACGTC. Its protein is CASRRTSGGYEQYV.

This chain links TRBV19 with TRBJ1-5, with D unresolved. V lost 6 bases to trimming and J lost 0 bases, with 12 bases between them. CDR1 is LNHDA and CDR2 is SQIVND in the germline V gene (reference sequence). The CDR3 totals 15 residues. In nucleotides, the CDR3 is TGTGCCAGTAGGTTAGGAGCGAATAGCAATCAGCCCCAGCATTTT. Translated, it gives CASRLGANSNQPQHF.

The chain has TRBV4-3 and TRBJ1-2, with D possibly matching TRBD1 (5 bases). The ends were cut back, 0 bases at V and 0 bases at J, with 11 bases in the middle. CDR3 length: 16 residues. Germline CDR1 LGHNA, CDR2 YSLEER. The CDR3 protein is CASSQDGTYPNYGYTF. In DNA form, the CDR3 reads TGCGCCAGCAGCCAAGACGGGACTTACCCTAACTATGGCTACACCTTC.

The genes are TRBV10-3 and TRBJ1-5; D is ambiguous. The CDR3 spans 12 residues. The V end lost 3 bases, the J end lost 5 bases, and 5 bases lay between the germline ends. Germline V CDR1 and CDR2: ENHRY, SYGVKD. This chain's CDR3 is CAISDTDQPQHF. CDR3 DNA: TGTGCCATCAGTGACACTGATCAGCCCCAGCATTTT.

This chain connects TRBV7-3 to TRBJ2-3; 8 bases align to TRBD2. J lost 1 base, V lost 5 bases, and 5 bases had no gene match. There are 15 residues in the CDR3. Per the germline V gene, CDR1 is SGHTA and CDR2 is FQGTGA. This CDR3 is CASSPSGGRTDTQYF. DNA for the CDR3: TGTGCCAGCAGCCCGAGCGGGGGCCGCACAGATACGCAGTATTTT.

The chain joins TRBV4-1 to TRBJ2-2, with D possibly being TRBD1 (6 bases). This CDR3 comprises 13 residues. Germline assignment: CDR1 MGHRA and CDR2 YSYEKL. V shed 9 bases and J shed 3 bases, with 11 bases lying between them. The CDR3 DNA reads TGCGCCAGATTCCCAGGGGACACCGGGGAGCTGTTTTTT. Its translation is CARFPGDTGELFF.

The V and J genes are TRBV15 and TRBJ2-5; 8 positions agree with TRBD2. CDR1 and CDR2 (germline): LNHNV, YYDKDF (reference sequence). CDR3 length equals 14 residues. J was trimmed by 2 bases and V by 8 bases; bases with no gene match: 7. The CDR3, as DNA: TGTGCCACCCAGACCCAGCGGGGGCAAGAGACCCAGTACTTC. Protein: CATQTQRGQETQYF.

This chain links TRBV10-3 with TRBJ1-5, with D possibly TRBD1 on 5 matching bases. Between the trimmed V and J ends, which lost 3 bases and 4 bases, there was a span of 10 bases. Germline V gives CDR1 ENHRY, CDR2 SYGVKD. CDR3 length: 14 residues. Here the CDR3 DNA reads TGTGCCATCAGTGATCAGGCAGGGAATCAGCCCCAGCATTTT. It specifies CAISDQAGNQPQHF.

The chain combines TRBV18 with TRBJ2-7, with 8 bases that match TRBD1. With V trimmed by 4 bases and J by 2 bases, 7 bases remained unmatched. The CDR3 spans 15 residues. CDR1 and CDR2 from the germline V gene are KGHSH and LQKENI. This CDR3 is CASSQQGGDTYEQYF. CDR3 nucleotide sequence: TGTGCCAGCTCACAACAGGGGGGAGATACCTACGAGCAGTACTTC.

This sequence joins TRBV7-2 and TRBJ1-2; D is unclear. CDR1 and CDR2 from the germline V gene are SGHTA and FQGNSA. The CDR3 length is 15 residues. The germline V and J ends were trimmed by 5 bases and 8 bases, with 21 bases remaining between them. The chain's CDR3 is CASSLPEWGTGGYTF. In DNA form, the CDR3 reads TGTGCCAGCAGCCTCCCGGAGTGGGGAACGGGGGGCTACACCTTC.

This sequence joins TRBV18 and TRBJ1-5, with TRBD1 matching over 7 bases. Trimming took 5 bases from V and 5 from J; bases not matched to a gene: 3. Germline V CDR1 and CDR2: KGHSH, LQKENI. The CDR3 sequence is 13 residues long. This CDR3 is CASSTGEYQPQHF. CDR3 nucleotide sequence: TGTGCCAGCTCAACAGGGGAATATCAGCCCCAGCATTTT. The whole variable domain, filled in from reference TRBV18 and TRBJ1-5, reads NAGVMQNPRHLVRRRGQEARLRCSPMKGHSHVYWYRQLPEEGLKFMVYLQKENIIDESGMPKERFSAEFPKEGPSILRIQQVVRGDSAAYFCASSTGEYQPQHFGDGTRLSIL.

This rearrangement joins TRBV7-2 to TRBJ1-5, with D perhaps TRBD1 (5 bases). The V and J ends lost 5 bases and 7 bases respectively, with 18 bases between them. CDR3 length: 15 residues. Germline V CDR1 and CDR2: SGHTA, FQGNSA. CDR3 DNA sequence: TGTGCCAGCAGCCCGGAACCAGGGTCACGGCAGCCCCAGCATTTT. Amino acid sequence: CASSPEPGSRQPQHF.

This chain connects TRBV5-1 to TRBJ1-1; no firm D call. This CDR3 region has 13 residues. Germline V gene lookup returns CDR1 SGHRS and CDR2 YFSETQ. The V and J ends lost 0 bases and 3 bases respectively, with 6 bases between them. The CDR3 coding sequence is TGCGCCAGCAGCTTGGTTAGTCACACTGAAGCTTTCTTT. Translation gives CASSLVSHTEAFF.

The chain couples TRBV6-5 to TRBJ1-2; D is undetermined. The ends were cut back, 5 bases at V and 0 bases at J, with 4 bases in the middle. CDR1 MNHEY and CDR2 SVGAGI come from the germline V gene. The CDR3 spans 12 residues. This chain's CDR3 is CASSRPNYGYTF. The CDR3 DNA sequence: TGTGCCAGCAGTCGTCCTAACTATGGCTACACCTTC.

The chain employs TRBV5-5 and TRBJ1-1, with a weak D call TRBD1 (6 bases). Looked up from germline, CDR1 is SGHKS and CDR2 is YYEKEE (reference sequence). Trimming took 5 bases from V and 0 from J, leaving 11 bases between them. CDR3 size: 14 residues. CDR3 in amino acids: CASRWDNLNTEAFF. In nucleotides, the CDR3 is TGTGCCAGCAGATGGGACAACCTGAACACTGAAGCTTTCTTT.

The V gene is TRBV15, the J gene TRBJ1-2; no clear D. The ends were cut back, 0 bases at V and 8 bases at J, with 7 bases in the middle. The CDR3 covers 12 residues. CDR1 LNHNV and CDR2 YYDKDF come from the germline V gene (reference sequence). CDR3 loop: CATSREVGGYTF. For the CDR3, the DNA is TGTGCCACCAGCAGAGAAGTGGGCGGCTACACCTTC.

The chain is built from TRBV11-2 and TRBJ1-2; 7 bases agree with TRBD1. The ends lost 5 bases at V and 5 bases at J; junction bases unmatched: 14. This CDR3 region has 16 residues. Germline CDR1 reads SGHAT; CDR2 reads FQNNGV. The CDR3 coding sequence is TGTGCCAGCAGCCATGGAGGACAGGCGGAGGGGTATGGCTACACCTTC. Translated: CASSHGGQAEGYGYTF.

The chain couples TRBV7-2 to TRBJ2-3; no clear D. Germline V lookup: CDR1 SGHTA, CDR2 FQGNSA. Trimming removed 5 bases at V and 5 bases at J, with 17 bases between. This CDR3 has 15 residues. The CDR3 DNA is TGTGCCAGCAGCCGAACACCCTCCCCCCTAGATACGCAGTATTTT. It translates to CASSRTPSPLDTQYF.

The V call is TRBV5-6, the J call TRBJ2-3; D is unclear. Trimming took off 3 bases at V and 10 bases at J, with 12 bases between the two ends. CDR1 SGHDT and CDR2 YYEEEE come from the germline V gene. The CDR3 runs to 12 residues. Written as DNA, the CDR3 is TGTGCCAGCAGCTACCGGAGTTATTCGCAGTATTTT. Translated: CASSYRSYSQYF.

The genes are TRBV19 and TRBJ1-2; D remains ambiguous. V gave up 3 bases and J gave up 0 bases, with 11 bases separating them. The length of the CDR3 is 15 residues. Germline V lookup: CDR1 LNHDA, CDR2 SQIVND (reference sequence). Written as DNA, the CDR3 is TGTGCCAGTAGTATCGAGGGCGGTGCTAACTATGGCTACACCTTC. This sequence encodes CASSIEGGANYGYTF.